A selection of T cell receptor beta chains follows, all from one sample in a study of T cell responses to AZD1222 COVID-19 vaccine. Profiling relied on immunoSEQ multiplex PCR, and the TCRdb table lists in-frame clones only, not all of them. The table has about 130,000 clones, more than 70% seen once; the top ten hold 1.5% to 1.9%. Sequenced material: peripheral blood, taken on day 0 of AZD1222 vaccination. The receptor source for this set is an adult in good health. Both conserved end residues are trimmed from each CDR3.

TRBV7-2,TRBJ1-2,ASSLNQGLQYHYGYT
TRBV6-4,TRBJ2-2,ASSDFPGAGELF
TRBV13,TRBJ2-3,ASSLGNLAIKSTDTQY
TRBV27,TRBJ2-7,ASSLSTSGNYEQY
TRBV5-4,TRBJ1-2,ASSLGVSPDYGYT
TRBV30,TRBJ2-7,AWSVLYEQY
TRBV21-1,TRBJ2-2,ASSKGDAGIRPTNTGELF
TRBV28,TRBJ2-1,ASSLVLRQPSYNEQF
TRBV7-3,TRBJ1-1,ASSLGGPEAF
TRBV5-1,TRBJ1-4,ASSLTGGGNEKLF
TRBV6-5,TRBJ2-2,ASSPGGRNGELF
TRBV9,TRBJ2-1,ASSVGGWENEQF
TRBV19,TRBJ2-1,ASSPLGPSRYNEQF
TRBV27,TRBJ2-7,ASSFGGGGGFYEQY
TRBV4-1,TRBJ2-7,ASSQPGSGTYEQY
TRBV7-8,TRBJ1-4,ASSLARSRNEKLF
TRBV4-2,TRBJ2-3,ASSPRRVTSTDTQY
TRBV6-4,TRBJ2-3,ASSRTSGSPDTQY
TRBV21-1,TRBJ1-2,ASSSPDRLHYGYT
TRBV6-1,TRBJ2-7,ASSEAGVPYEQY
TRBV7-3,TRBJ2-7,ASSLRRTSVSYEQY
TRBV9,TRBJ2-2,ASSVVGGNTGELF
TRBV19,TRBJ2-1,ASSIWMVSGAYNEQF
TRBV6-2/TRBV6-3,TRBJ1-1,ASSPSYQKTEAF
TRBV4-3,TRBJ2-2,ASSQERLRELF
TRBV6-4,TRBJ2-7,ASSGRAPTDEQY
TRBV5-1,TRBJ2-1,ASSRLAGEDEQF
TRBV5-1,TRBJ2-7,ASSPGPKSYEQY
TRBV27,TRBJ2-7,ASSLSGSYEQY
TRBV6-6,TRBJ2-6,ASSPRRAGTSGANVLT
TRBV12-3/TRBV12-4,TRBJ1-5,ASSLVYQPQH
TRBV30,TRBJ1-1,AWSVPPTPRS
TRBV7-2,TRBJ2-3,ASSGRINPHTQY
TRBV15,TRBJ2-1,ATSTTSGSSYNEQF
TRBV4-1,TRBJ2-1,ASSLLAGGDNEQF
TRBV19,TRBJ2-3,ASSIRSPGLAGSTSTDTQY
TRBV29-1,TRBJ1-1,SVENPTGVTEAF
TRBV4-3,TRBJ2-1,ASSPPLGEGASGRRSLF
TRBV4-1,TRBJ2-1,ASSQGVLGQQYNEQF
TRBV6-5,TRBJ2-7,ASRFSGEQY
TRBV9,TRBJ1-1,ASSPVRGEEAF
TRBV5-1,TRBJ2-1,ASSPLGNNEQF
TRBV28,TRBJ2-3,ASSFSGRDTQY
TRBV9,TRBJ2-7,ASSASMAAYEQY
TRBV5-4,TRBJ2-2,ASSYRQPRFTGELF
TRBV3-1/TRBV3-2,TRBJ2-1,ASSPLWASGSFSSYNEQF